This T cell receptor beta chain was observed in a study of molecular identifiers for immune sequencing clone quantification. This clonotype was observed a handful of times. Per germline, CDR1 SGHDT and CDR2 YYEEEE. CDR3 length equals 15 residues. V dropped 2 bases and J dropped 2 bases, with 11 bases sitting between them. One entry per CDR3 protein results from TCRdb running MiXCR on the PCR reads. The profile shows about 320,000 distinct CDR3 sequences, around 21% of them singletons. This chain connects TRBV5-6 to TRBJ1-3; TRBD1 is a possible D gene (5 bases). This TCR was sampled from a human donor in good health. Some libraries in this study had Jurkat cell RNA spiked in. The specimen sequenced was naive CD8+ T cells from blood, with Jurkat cell RNA spiked in. Subset reported: FACS-sorted CD8+CD4-CCR7+CD45RA+ naive T cells. Here the CDR3 DNA reads TGTGCCAGCAGCTTAGGGGAAAGTCCTGGAAACACCATATATTTT. It is translated as CASSLGESPGNTIYF.